The 25 T cell receptor beta chains given below trace back to one sample, sequenced in a study of shared clonotypes between healthy human individuals. Clones were read by immunoSEQ multiplex PCR, and TCRdb kept only the in-frame ones, dropping some. The sample carries 2 million to 2.5 million clones, almost 96% recorded once. Sequencing was carried out using naive CD4+ T cells sorted from blood. The sample's subset: CD45RA+ positively selected. The origin of the receptors is a young man in good health.

The V and J genes are TRBV4-3 and TRBJ1-1; no clear D gene. The CDR3 covers 15 residues. V was shortened by 0 bases and J by 7 bases, with 15 bases between the two germline ends. CDR1 is LGHNA, CDR2 YSLEER, per germline. The CDR3 here is CASSQELATAGEAFF. CDR3 sequence (DNA): TGCGCCAGCAGCCAAGAGTTGGCAACCGCTGGTGAAGCTTTCTTT.

The CDR3 sequence is CASRLAGGRSEQFF. The CDR3 coding sequence is TGTGCCAGCAGATTAGCGGGGGGGCGTAGTGAGCAGTTCTTC. The V call is TRBV28, the J call TRBJ2-1, with TRBD2 identical over 11 bases. CDR3 length: 14 residues. Germline trimming cut 6 bases from V and 9 bases from J; bases unmatched to any gene: 7. Germline CDR1 MDHEN, CDR2 SYDVKM.

The chain employs TRBV30 and TRBJ1-1, with D maybe TRBD1 (5 bases). V lost 5 bases, J lost 0 bases, and 13 bases lay in between. The germline V gene has CDR1 GTSNPN and CDR2 SVGIG (reference sequence). The CDR3 covers 14 residues. Here the CDR3 reads CAWSTGGMNTEAFF. The CDR3 DNA reads TGTGCCTGGTCGACCGGGGGGATGAACACTGAAGCTTTCTTT.

For this clone: In the same sample, other DNA sequences code for this CDR3. CDR3 DNA: TGTGCCAGCTCACCAAGAGACAGAAGCTCCTACGAGCAGTACTTC. Residues: CASSPRDRSSYEQYF. V gene TRBV18 combines with J gene TRBJ2-7, with TRBD1 as a possible D gene (5 bases). The CDR3 has 15 residues. The germline V gene has CDR1 KGHSH and CDR2 LQKENI. Trimming shortened V by 2 bases and J by 0 bases, and 11 bases separated the two germline ends.

The chain couples TRBV27 to TRBJ1-4, with a weak D call TRBD1 (5 bases). Between the trimmed V and J ends, which lost 6 bases and 0 bases, there was a span of 11 bases. The CDR3 is 15 residues long. Per germline, CDR1 MNHEY and CDR2 SMNVEV (reference sequence). The CDR3 loop is CASSQGVTTNEKLFF. The CDR3 bases are TGTGCCAGCAGCCAGGGAGTTACAACTAATGAAAAACTGTTTTTT.

The V gene is TRBV6-5, the J gene TRBJ2-2; D remains ambiguous. The CDR3 spans 16 residues. Trimming removed 0 bases at V and 2 bases at J, with 10 bases between. CDR1 and CDR2 (germline): MNHEY, SVGAGI. CDR3 nucleotide sequence: TGTGCCAGCAGTTACTCGTCGGCAGCCAACACCGGGGAGCTGTTTTTT. Translating gives CASSYSSAANTGELFF.

The chain joins TRBV27 to TRBJ1-1; D is unclear. The germline gives CDR1 MNHEY, CDR2 SMNVEV (reference sequence). The CDR3 is 13 residues long. V was cut by 6 bases and J by 4 bases, with 12 bases left in between. The CDR3 DNA sequence: TGTGCCAGCAGCCCTTTTAGTTCCACTGAAGCTTTCTTT. Translated: CASSPFSSTEAFF.

This chain joins TRBV6-5 and TRBJ1-2; D perhaps matches TRBD1 (5 bases). The CDR3 has 13 amino acids. Trimming took 6 bases from V and 5 from J, leaving 13 bases between them. Germline V gene lookup returns CDR1 MNHEY and CDR2 SVGAGI. CDR3 bases: TGTGCCAGCAGCCACCGGGACTCGTATGGCTACACCTTC. Translated: CASSHRDSYGYTF.

The chain employs TRBV7-3 and TRBJ1-6; TRBD1 matches 10 bases. With 2 bases clipped from V and 10 bases from J, the junction kept 5 bases outside the gene matches. Looked up from germline, CDR1 is SGHTA and CDR2 is FQGTGA. The CDR3 has 15 residues. The CDR3 loop reads CASSLVGTGDSPLHF. The CDR3 coding sequence is TGTGCCAGCAGCTTAGTCGGGACAGGGGACTCACCCCTCCACTTT.

The genes are TRBV2 and TRBJ2-1, with TRBD1 identical over 9 bases. Germline CDR1 and CDR2: SNHLY and FYNNEI. The CDR3 is 14 amino acids. V was pared by 6 bases and J by 2 bases, with 2 bases of the junction left unmatched. The CDR3 region has the DNA TGTGCCAGCAGAACAGGGGGCCCCTACAATGAGCAGTTCTTC. Translation gives CASRTGGPYNEQFF.

V usage is TRBV10-3 and J usage is TRBJ2-3, with TRBD1 as a possible D gene (5 bases). Germline values: CDR1 ENHRY, CDR2 SYGVKD. Deletions cut 3 bases from V and 0 bases from J, with 19 bases between. CDR3 size: 18 residues. Written as DNA, the CDR3 is TGTGCCATCAGTGAAAGTCCGGCAGGGTCCGCTAGCACAGATACGCAGTATTTT. This translates into CAISESPAGSASTDTQYF.

The CDR3 is CASYRRSYEQYF. Here the CDR3 DNA reads TGTGCCAGCTACAGGCGATCCTACGAGCAGTACTTC. This rearrangement joins TRBV2 to TRBJ2-7; possibly TRBD1 for D (5 bases). V was pared by 8 bases and J by 1 base, with 9 bases between. Germline V gives CDR1 SNHLY, CDR2 FYNNEI. CDR3 length: 12 amino acids.

This chain links TRBV11-2 with TRBJ2-1; 7 bases align to TRBD2. Looked up from germline, CDR1 is SGHAT and CDR2 is FQNNGV. There are 14 residues in the CDR3. J gave up 8 bases and V 3 bases, and 7 bases lay outside the gene matches. Here the CDR3 reads CASSFRDYGYEQFF. CDR3 nucleotide sequence: TGTGCCAGCAGCTTCCGGGACTACGGATATGAGCAGTTCTTC.

The chain is built from TRBV9 and TRBJ2-3, with 8 bases identical to TRBD2. J lost 9 bases, V lost 0 bases, and 12 bases had no gene match. The CDR3 runs to 16 residues. Germline V gene data show CDR1 as SGDLS and CDR2 as YYNGEE. CDR3 amino acids: CASSVELAESLSTQYF. CDR3 DNA: TGTGCCAGCAGCGTAGAACTAGCGGAGTCACTCTCGACGCAGTATTTT.

The V call is TRBV5-4, the J call TRBJ2-6; D perhaps matches TRBD1 (5 bases). The germline V gene has CDR1 SGHNT and CDR2 YYREEE (reference sequence). This CDR3 region has 16 residues. The V end lost 7 bases, the J end lost 0 bases, and 14 bases lay between the germline ends. CDR3 amino acids: CASLPQGPSGANVLTF. CDR3 in DNA: TGTGCCAGCCTACCCCAGGGCCCCTCTGGGGCCAACGTCCTGACTTTC.

This chain uses TRBV10-3 with TRBJ1-5; 7 bases fit TRBD1. Germline V gene lookup returns CDR1 ENHRY and CDR2 SYGVKD. This CDR3 has 14 residues. After removal of 5 bases from V and 1 base from J, the junction contained 2 bases not matched to a gene. Here the CDR3 reads CAISTGVSNQPQHF. CDR3 nucleotides: TGTGCCATCAGTACAGGGGTGAGCAATCAGCCCCAGCATTTT.

This clone has just one count. Other DNA sequences in the sample encode the same CDR3. The chain is built from TRBV5-1 and TRBJ1-2; D gene unclear. CDR1 is SGHRS, CDR2 YFSETQ, per germline. Trimming stripped 5 bases from V and 4 bases from J, with 12 bases between. There are 13 residues in the CDR3. CDR3 amino acids: CASSLDGTYGYTF. CDR3 coding DNA: TGCGCCAGCAGTCTCGACGGAACCTATGGCTACACCTTC.

As regards this clone: Just one base apart from a much larger clone, this may be a read error. V usage is TRBV6-1 and J usage is TRBJ1-2, with 8 bases matching TRBD1. There are 13 residues in the CDR3. Germline CDR1 MNHNS, CDR2 SASEGT. Losses at the gene ends were 6 bases for V and 3 bases for J; bases not matched to a gene: 3. CDR3 DNA sequence: TGTGCCAGCAGCTCGACAGGGGACTATGGCTACACCTTC. Translation: CASSSTGDYGYTF.

The chain carries TRBV14 and TRBJ1-1, with D tentatively TRBD1 (5 bases). Trimming took 2 bases from V and 10 from J, leaving 14 bases between them. The CDR3 runs 13 residues. CDR1 is SGHDN, CDR2 FVKESK, per germline. CDR3: CASSQTGYGGAFF. The CDR3 DNA is TGTGCCAGCAGCCAAACAGGCTACGGGGGAGCTTTCTTT.

This chain uses TRBV30 with TRBJ1-2; possible D gene TRBD1, 6 bases. The germline V and J ends were trimmed by 2 bases and 2 bases, with 9 bases remaining between them. Germline V CDR1 and CDR2: GTSNPN, SVGIG (reference sequence). The CDR3 runs to 13 residues. The CDR3 sequence: CAWSTDSNYGYTF. The DNA for the CDR3 is TGTGCCTGGAGTACGGACAGCAACTATGGCTACACCTTC.

The CDR3 DNA reads as TGCGCCAGCAGCCCGGCTTTTGAACGGGAGCAGTACTTC. The encoded protein is CASSPAFEREQYF. V usage is TRBV4-3 and J usage is TRBJ2-7; no definite D call. CDR3 length equals 13 residues. Trimming took 4 bases from V and 7 from J, leaving 14 bases between them. Germline assignment: CDR1 LGHNA and CDR2 YSLEER.

The chain couples TRBV7-6 to TRBJ2-1; 11 bases map to TRBD2. CDR1 is SGHVS and CDR2 is FNYEAQ in the germline V gene. The CDR3 sequence is 14 residues long. The V segment lost 5 bases and the J segment 7 bases; nucleotides outside the gene matches: 4. The CDR3 protein is CASSPGLAANEQFF. Here the CDR3 DNA reads TGTGCCAGCAGCCCGGGACTAGCGGCAAATGAGCAGTTCTTC.

Concerning this clone itself: This sample also contains other DNA sequences that code for the same CDR3. The chain carries TRBV9 and TRBJ2-3, with TRBD1 matching over 8 bases. Looked up from germline, CDR1 is SGDLS and CDR2 is YYNGEE. The V and J ends lost 0 bases and 4 bases, in that order; junction bases with no gene match: 1. This CDR3 has 14 amino acids. CDR3 in amino acids: CASSVGQGSDTQYF. CDR3 nucleotide sequence: TGTGCCAGCAGCGTAGGACAGGGGTCAGATACGCAGTATTTT.

The rearrangement joins TRBV5-1 to TRBJ2-7; 8 bases are shared with TRBD1. This CDR3 is 13 amino acids long. Trimming cost V 6 bases and J 2 bases; bases outside gene matches: 4. Germline CDR1 and CDR2: SGHRS and YFSETQ. The CDR3 protein is CASTGQGPYEQYF. The CDR3 nucleotides are TGCGCCAGCACTGGACAGGGACCCTACGAGCAGTACTTC.

The chain couples TRBV27 to TRBJ1-3, with D tentatively TRBD1 (6 bases). The CDR3 is made up of 15 amino acids. The V end lost 6 bases, the J end lost 10 bases, and 22 bases lay between the germline ends. CDR1 is MNHEY and CDR2 is SMNVEV in the germline V gene (reference sequence). CDR3 amino acids: CASRTIGGGPGTIYF. DNA for the CDR3: TGTGCCAGCAGGACCATAGGAGGGGGGCCAGGGACCATATATTTT.